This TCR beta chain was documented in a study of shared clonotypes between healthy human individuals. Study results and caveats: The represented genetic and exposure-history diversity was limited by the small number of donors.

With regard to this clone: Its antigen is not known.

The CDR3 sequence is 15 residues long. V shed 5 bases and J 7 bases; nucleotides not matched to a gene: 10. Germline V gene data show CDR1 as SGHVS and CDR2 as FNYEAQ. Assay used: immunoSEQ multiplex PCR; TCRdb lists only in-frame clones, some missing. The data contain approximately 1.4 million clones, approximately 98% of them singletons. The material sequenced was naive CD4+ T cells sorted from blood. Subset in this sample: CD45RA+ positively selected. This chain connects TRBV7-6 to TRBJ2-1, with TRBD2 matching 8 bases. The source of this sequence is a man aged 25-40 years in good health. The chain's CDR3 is CASSTSGMLRNEQFF. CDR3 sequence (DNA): TGTGCCAGCAGCACTAGCGGCATGCTGCGGAATGAGCAGTTCTTC.